Shown below are 3 T cell receptor beta chains from a single sample sequenced in a study of T cells in Graves' hyperthyroidism and ophthalmopathy. From RNA transcripts, TCR beta CDR3 regions were amplified. Carried out on the TCR CDR3, a first-round RT-PCR used the HTBI primer set. Via MiXCR, TCRdb re-called the multiplex PCR reads, giving one row per CDR3 protein. This table has 450,000 to 600,000 distinct CDR3 sequences, 15% to 20% appearing once. The sequenced material came from blood. The receptor source for this set is a man aged 35 to 55 with Graves' ophthalmopathy.

V usage is TRBV6-5 and J usage is TRBJ1-6; D remains ambiguous. The CDR3 runs 12 residues. V was trimmed by 0 bases and J by 9 bases, leaving 3 bases between them. Per germline, CDR1 MNHEY and CDR2 SVGAGI. The CDR3: CASSYSVSPLHF. As DNA, the CDR3 is TGTGCCAGCAGTTACTCGGTTTCACCCCTCCACTTT.

V gene TRBV18 combines with J gene TRBJ2-5; no clear D gene. Germline V gives CDR1 KGHSH, CDR2 LQKENI. V lost 9 bases and J lost 1, with 12 bases in between. The CDR3 runs 13 residues. In nucleotides, the CDR3 is TGTGCCAGTTGTGACGGACCCCAAGAGACCCAGTACTTC. Its translation is CASCDGPQETQYF.

The chain combines TRBV27 with TRBJ2-3, with TRBD2 as a possible D gene (7 bases). This CDR3 contains 15 residues. Germline V gives CDR1 MNHEY, CDR2 SMNVEV (reference sequence). V lost 2 bases and J 7 bases, leaving 16 bases between the germline ends. The CDR3 is CASSLGRGVSNTQYF. The CDR3 DNA reads TGTGCCAGCAGTTTAGGGAGGGGGGTCTCGAATACGCAGTATTTT.